A single sample is the source of the 27 T cell receptor beta chains below, sequenced in a study of T cells in Graves' hyperthyroidism and ophthalmopathy. What was amplified from RNA transcripts were TCR beta CDR3 regions. The study used the HTBI primer set for a first-round RT-PCR of the TCR CDR3. Each CDR3 protein is one row after TCRdb ran MiXCR on the multiplex PCR reads. The repertoire holds over 700,000 distinct CDR3 sequences, with roughly a third as singletons. Specimen: blood. The receptors originated from a woman between 40 and 50 years old with Graves' hyperthyroidism.

A note on this clonotype: One end of the junction fails to match germline, which may point to a read error. This chain uses TRBV5-1 with TRBJ1-1; D is perhaps TRBD1 (5 bases). Looked up from germline, CDR1 is SGHRS and CDR2 is YFSETQ. CDR3 length: 14 residues. The chain's CDR3 is CASSPRDGSYDFCF. DNA of the CDR3: TGCGCCAGCAGCCCCCGGGACGGGAGTTACGATTTTTGCTTT.

This clonotype came up a few times. The chain links TRBV6-5 to TRBJ1-2; the D is unclear. The germline V gene encodes CDR1 MNHEY and CDR2 SVGAGI. Trimming removed 4 bases from V and 4 bases from J, with 10 bases in between. This CDR3 has 13 amino acids. The CDR3 spells CASSSQVGYGYTF. The CDR3, as DNA: TGTGCCAGCAGTTCGCAGGTGGGCTATGGCTACACCTTC.

CDR3 nucleotide sequence: TGTGCCAGCAGCCCGGGGGGTAGCGAGCAGTACTTC. It specifies CASSPGGSEQYF. This chain joins TRBV7-9 and TRBJ2-7, with 7 bases aligning to TRBD2. V lost 5 bases, J lost 6 bases, and 4 bases stayed unmatched. CDR3 length: 12 amino acids. The germline CDR1 and CDR2 sequences are SEHNR and FQNEAQ (reference sequence). Using reference TRBV7-9 and TRBJ2-7 for the parts outside the CDR3, the full variable domain is DTGVSQNPRHKITKRGQNVTFRCDPISEHNRLYWYRQTLGQGPEFLTYFQNEAQLEKSRLLSDRFSAERPKGSFSTLEIQRTEQGDSAMYLCASSPGGSEQYFGPGTRLTVT.

The gene calls are TRBV20-1 and TRBJ2-5, with 11 bases lining up with TRBD2. J lost 3 bases, V lost 5 bases, and 8 bases had no gene match. Looked up from germline, CDR1 is DFQATT and CDR2 is SNEGSKA (reference sequence). The CDR3 length is 15 residues. The CDR3 sequence is CSASSRLAGKETQYF. The DNA for the CDR3 is TGCAGTGCTTCTTCGAGACTAGCGGGGAAAGAGACCCAGTACTTC.

The chain links TRBV29-1 to TRBJ2-7, with a weak D call TRBD1 (5 bases). V lost 4 bases, J lost 0 bases, and 7 bases lay in between. Germline lookup yields CDR1 SQVTM and CDR2 ANQGSEA. The CDR3 has 12 amino acids. CDR3 DNA sequence: TGCAGCGTTGGACAGAGCTCCTACGAGCAGTACTTC. This gives the protein CSVGQSSYEQYF.

CDR3 DNA: TGTGCCAGCAGCTTAACGCGAAACTTTAGGGGCACCGGGGAGCTGTTTTTT. Protein product: CASSLTRNFRGTGELFF. V usage is TRBV7-3 and J usage is TRBJ2-2, with a possible D match to TRBD1 (5 bases). This CDR3 has 17 residues. Trimming stripped 0 bases from V and 4 bases from J, with 15 bases between. Germline assignment: CDR1 SGHTA and CDR2 FQGTGA.

This chain links TRBV7-9 with TRBJ1-6, with D perhaps matching TRBD1 (6 bases). Looked up from germline, CDR1 is SEHNR and CDR2 is FQNEAQ (reference sequence). This CDR3 is 14 amino acids long. Trimming left V 3 bases short and J 10 bases short, with 13 bases between. CDR3 bases: TGTGCCAGCAGCTTGACACAGGGCTTCTCACCCCTCCACTTT. As protein: CASSLTQGFSPLHF.

This clonotype has only a few counts. The chain links TRBV6-1 to TRBJ1-2, with TRBD1 identical over 7 bases. The CDR3 is 13 residues long. The ends lost 8 bases at V and 4 bases at J; junction bases unmatched: 7. Germline lookup yields CDR1 MNHNS and CDR2 SASEGT. The DNA of the CDR3 is TGTGCCAGCCGTCGACAGGGACTCTATGGCTACACCTTC. This gives the protein CASRRQGLYGYTF.

This clonotype was seen a handful of times. The gene calls are TRBV3-1 and TRBJ2-5; possibly TRBD1 or TRBD2 for D (5 bases each). Germline V CDR1 and CDR2: LGHDT, YNNKEL (reference sequence). This CDR3 is 14 amino acids long. Trimming stripped 1 base from V and 5 bases from J, with 11 bases between. The CDR3 DNA reads TGTGCCAGCAGCCAAGCCCCGGGACGGGAGACCCAGTACTTC. Protein product: CASSQAPGRETQYF.

The gene calls are TRBV7-2 and TRBJ2-1; D possibly uses TRBD1 or TRBD2 (6 bases each). Germline CDR1 is SGHTA and CDR2 is FQGNSA. The CDR3 is 15 amino acids. V lost 1 base and J 3 bases, leaving 10 bases between the germline ends. CDR3 sequence: CASSLERGVYNEQFF. CDR3 in DNA: TGTGCCAGCAGCTTAGAGAGGGGGGTCTACAATGAGCAGTTCTTC.

This clonotype was counted only a few times. This chain joins TRBV29-1 and TRBJ1-1; D is possibly TRBD1 (6 bases). Germline-derived CDR1 and CDR2 are SQVTM and ANQGSEA. Trimming took 4 bases from V and 3 from J, leaving 12 bases between them. The CDR3 covers 13 residues. The CDR3 coding sequence is TGCAGCGTTGCACAGGGTCGGGACACTGAAGCTTTCTTT. Protein sequence: CSVAQGRDTEAFF. Filled out from reference TRBV29-1 and TRBJ1-1, the complete variable domain reads SAVISQKPSRDICQRGTSLTIQCQVDSQVTMMFWYRQQPGQSLTLIATANQGSEATYESGFVIDKFPISRPNLTFSTLTVSNMSPEDSSIYLCSVAQGRDTEAFFGQGTRLTVV.

This clonotype was seen a single time. A much larger clonotype is one base distant, so this may be a read error. This sequence joins TRBV10-3 and TRBJ2-6, with 10 bases lining up with TRBD1. CDR3 length: 16 amino acids. Germline V gene sequence: CDR1 ENHRY, CDR2 SYGVKD. The CDR3 DNA is TGTGCCAGCAGTGCGACAGGGGGCTCTGGGGCCAACGCCCTGACTTTC. It encodes CASSATGGSGANALTF.

This clonotype was seen a few times. The chain has TRBV28 and TRBJ1-6; D gene uncertain. The CDR3 runs 13 residues. Deletions cut 8 bases from V and 3 bases from J, with 8 bases between. Germline CDR1 and CDR2: MDHEN and SYDVKM. The CDR3 spells CASGFNYNSPLHF. CDR3 DNA: TGTGCCAGCGGATTCAACTATAATTCACCCCTCCACTTT. The complete variable domain, with remaining parts taken from reference TRBV28 and TRBJ1-6, reads DVKVTQSSRYLVKRTGEKVFLECVQDMDHENMFWYRQDPGLGLRLIYFSYDVKMKEKGDIPEGYSVSREKKERFSLILESASTNQTSMYLCASGFNYNSPLHFGNGTRLTVT.

This clonotype was observed a handful of times. The chain carries TRBV7-9 and TRBJ1-1, with D perhaps TRBD1 (6 bases). V was trimmed by 4 bases and J by 4 bases, leaving 22 bases between them. From germline, CDR1 is SEHNR and CDR2 FQNEAQ (reference sequence). The CDR3 has 17 amino acids. The chain's CDR3 is CASSSYVRPTGSTEAFF. The DNA of the CDR3 is TGTGCCAGCAGCTCTTATGTCCGCCCGACAGGCTCCACTGAAGCTTTCTTT.

This sequence joins TRBV5-1 and TRBJ1-1; D gene ambiguous. This CDR3 has 14 residues. Germline-derived CDR1 and CDR2 are SGHRS and YFSETQ. V was pared by 1 base and J by 4 bases, with 11 bases between. The CDR3 loop reads CASSLSLRVTEAFF. In DNA, the CDR3 is TGCGCCAGCAGCTTGTCCTTGCGGGTCACTGAAGCTTTCTTT.

V and J are TRBV2 and TRBJ1-2; TRBD1 matches at 9 bases. Trimming cost V 5 bases and J 6 bases; bases outside gene matches: 10. CDR1 is SNHLY and CDR2 is FYNNEI in the germline V gene. This CDR3 spans 15 amino acids. In nucleotides, the CDR3 is TGTGCCAGCAGTTTATCTCCGGGACAGGGCAATGGCTACACCTTC. Its translation is CASSLSPGQGNGYTF.

The table lists this clonotype with many counts. The J gene is TRBJ1-2, the V gene TRBV20-1; 10 bases match TRBD1. Germline CDR1 reads DFQATT; CDR2 reads SNEGSKA (reference sequence). This CDR3 comprises 13 residues. The junction had 8 bases not matched to a gene; V was cut back by 5 bases and J by 8 bases. The CDR3 DNA is TGCAGTGCTGTCCGGGACAGGGGTTACGGCTACACCTTC. This encodes CSAVRDRGYGYTF.

This clonotype came up many times. The chain is built from TRBV6-5 and TRBJ1-6; maybe TRBD1 (6 bases). V was cut by 5 bases and J by 10 bases, with 18 bases left in between. The germline CDR1 and CDR2 sequences are MNHEY and SVGAGI. The CDR3 is 15 residues long. The CDR3 here is CASSDPGRRGSPLHF. As DNA, the CDR3 is TGTGCCAGCAGTGACCCGGGACGCAGGGGATCACCCCTCCACTTT.

The V call is TRBV5-1, the J call TRBJ2-2; the D is unclear. Germline CDR1 SGHRS, CDR2 YFSETQ. V lost 0 bases to trimming and J lost 0 bases, with 9 bases between them. The CDR3 is made up of 16 amino acids. The CDR3 sequence is CASSLGATSNTGELFF. CDR3 bases: TGCGCCAGCAGCTTGGGAGCGACTTCGAACACCGGGGAGCTGTTTTTT. The full variable domain, completed using reference TRBV5-1 and TRBJ2-2, is KAGVTQTPRYLIKTRGQQVTLSCSPISGHRSVSWYQQTPGQGLQFLFEYFSETQRNKGNFPGRFSGRQFSNSRSEMNVSTLELGDSALYLCASSLGATSNTGELFFGEGSRLTVL.

This clonotype was counted at least ten times. This sequence joins TRBV10-3 and TRBJ1-3; TRBD1 might be the D (6 bases). The CDR3 covers 14 residues. V shed 2 bases and J shed 8 bases, with 13 bases lying between them. Germline CDR1 is ENHRY and CDR2 is SYGVKD. In nucleotides, the CDR3 is TGTGCCATCAGTGAGCTATCCCCAGGGGACACCATATATTTT. Protein: CAISELSPGDTIYF.

The V call is TRBV29-1, the J call TRBJ1-3; no firm D call. The germline V gene encodes CDR1 SQVTM and CDR2 ANQGSEA. Trimming removed 3 bases from V and 0 bases from J, with 9 bases in between. CDR3 length: 14 amino acids. The CDR3 loop reads CSVDDGVSGNTIYF. The CDR3 coding sequence is TGCAGCGTTGACGACGGGGTCTCTGGAAACACCATATATTTT. The complete variable domain, with remaining parts taken from reference TRBV29-1 and TRBJ1-3, reads SAVISQKPSRDICQRGTSLTIQCQVDSQVTMMFWYRQQPGQSLTLIATANQGSEATYESGFVIDKFPISRPNLTFSTLTVSNMSPEDSSIYLCSVDDGVSGNTIYFGEGSWLTVV.

This clonotype was counted a few times. The rearrangement joins TRBV10-2 to TRBJ1-4; TRBD1 aligns across 8 bases. Trimming cost V 0 bases and J 10 bases; bases outside gene matches: 7. CDR3 length: 15 amino acids. The germline V gene encodes CDR1 WSHSY and CDR2 SAAADI. CDR3 in amino acids: CASSESDRALVKLFF. In DNA, the CDR3 is TGCGCCAGCAGTGAGTCGGACAGGGCCTTGGTAAAACTGTTTTTT.

The gene calls are TRBV5-5 and TRBJ1-1, with TRBD1 as a possible D gene (5 bases). Germline V gene lookup returns CDR1 SGHKS and CDR2 YYEKEE (reference sequence). The CDR3 has 16 amino acids. With 4 bases removed from V and 3 bases from J, the gap between germline ends came to 19 bases. CDR3 protein: CASSTLSGTEYTEAFF. The CDR3, as DNA: TGTGCCAGCAGCACTCTCTCCGGGACCGAATACACTGAAGCTTTCTTT.

CDR3 sequence reads: CASSLLAGQGAFF. The CDR3 DNA reads TGTGCCAGCAGCTTGCTCGCCGGACAGGGGGCTTTCTTT. This chain uses TRBV7-2 with TRBJ1-1; 9 bases align to TRBD1. The V segment lost 3 bases and the J segment 11 bases; nucleotides outside the gene matches: 7. The CDR3 runs to 13 residues. Germline V gives CDR1 SGHTA, CDR2 FQGNSA.

This clonotype showed up just once. The CDR3 nucleotides are TGTGCCATCAGTGAGCAGGGGACAGGGAGCTCCTACGAGCAGTACTTC. Translating gives CAISEQGTGSSYEQYF. The rearrangement joins TRBV10-3 to TRBJ2-7, with 9 bases lining up with TRBD1. V lost 2 bases to trimming and J lost 0 bases; unmatched junction nucleotides: 5. The germline V gene encodes CDR1 ENHRY and CDR2 SYGVKD. The CDR3 is made up of 16 amino acids.

This clonotype was found many times. The chain combines TRBV14 with TRBJ1-2, with D uncertain. This CDR3 contains 15 residues. Per the germline V gene, CDR1 is SGHDN and CDR2 is FVKESK. V lost 1 base and J lost 6, with 15 bases in between. Written as DNA, the CDR3 is TGTGCCAGCAGCCAAGCAGCGCGGTCATTCAATGGCTACACCTTC. Its protein product is CASSQAARSFNGYTF.

The chain joins TRBV29-1 to TRBJ1-1; TRBD1 matches at 10 bases. Germline values: CDR1 SQVTM, CDR2 ANQGSEA. The CDR3 is 12 residues long. The CDR3 nucleotides read TGCAGTTTGTGGACAGGGGGAACTGAAGCTTTCTTT. Translating gives CSLWTGGTEAFF.